Shown below are 20 T cell receptor beta chains from a single sample sequenced in a study of beta chain features in type 1 diabetes. Study-wide results and caveats: In every one of the four CD4+ subsets, TCRB CDR3s were moderately but significantly shorter in Type 1 diabetes patients.

These receptors have no identified antigens. Every isolated RNA sample was fully reverse transcribed, so sequencing captured expressed TCRB transcripts. Repertoires were generated with immunoSEQ multiplex PCR, while TCRdb's copy carries only in-frame clones and drops some. Of about 270,000 clones in the sample, around 15% were seen once. The sequenced sample was naive CD4+ T cells from blood. These receptors all stem from a man younger than 45 with type 1 diabetes.

The chain recombines TRBV2 with TRBJ2-1; 8 nucleotides agree with TRBD2. V shed 6 bases, J shed 8 bases, and the junction held 12 bases outside the gene matches. CDR3 length: 15 amino acids. Germline CDR1 reads SNHLY; CDR2 reads FYNNEI. CDR3 in amino acids: CASRSGTSWGDEQFF. CDR3 sequence (DNA): TGTGCCAGCAGGAGCGGGACTAGTTGGGGGGATGAGCAGTTCTTC.

This clone appeared a few times. The chain combines TRBV28 with TRBJ2-3; weak D call: TRBD2 (7 bases). The V gene lost 4 bases and the J gene lost 3 bases, with 20 bases spanning the gap. The CDR3 has 17 residues. Per the germline V gene, CDR1 is MDHEN and CDR2 is SYDVKM. CDR3 nucleotides: TGTGCCAGCAGTTCGGCCCTAGGTCGGGGGGCAACAGATACGCAGTATTTT. Encoded protein: CASSSALGRGATDTQYF.

V is TRBV9 and J is TRBJ1-2; D may be TRBD1 (6 bases). The CDR3 has 14 amino acids. With 3 bases removed from V and 8 bases from J, the gap between germline ends came to 17 bases. Germline CDR1 reads SGDLS; CDR2 reads YYNGEE. CDR3 sequence reads: CASSADRPARGYTF. The CDR3 nucleotides read TGTGCCAGCAGCGCGGACAGACCCGCGAGAGGCTACACCTTC.

This chain connects TRBV7-2 to TRBJ2-5; 11 bases align to TRBD1. Germline assignment: CDR1 SGHTA and CDR2 FQGNSA. V trimming: 5 bases; J trimming: 4 bases; junction bases outside the gene matches: 3. CDR3 size: 14 residues. The CDR3 reads CASSRTGGPETQYF. CDR3 nucleotides: TGTGCCAGCAGCAGGACAGGGGGCCCAGAGACCCAGTACTTC.

The table lists this clone with a few counts. The rearrangement uses TRBV28 and TRBJ2-1; 7 positions match TRBD1. V was clipped by 8 bases and J by 11 bases; unmatched bases: 9. CDR1 and CDR2 from the germline V gene are MDHEN and SYDVKM. This CDR3 has 12 residues. The DNA for the CDR3 is TGTGCCAGCGGACCGGGGACAGTTAAGCAGTTCTTC. Protein product: CASGPGTVKQFF.

This clone was counted only a few times. This chain connects TRBV6-6 to TRBJ1-1; 7 bases fit TRBD1. CDR3 length: 14 residues. V was clipped by 4 bases and J by 1 base; unmatched bases: 3. The germline gives CDR1 MNHNY, CDR2 SVGAGI (reference sequence). The chain's CDR3 is CASSLRDRNTEAFF. CDR3 in DNA: TGTGCCAGCAGTTTACGGGACAGGAACACTGAAGCTTTCTTT.

This clone was seen a handful of times. The chain employs TRBV18 and TRBJ2-7; 11 nucleotides match TRBD1. V was clipped by 4 bases and J by 2 bases; unmatched bases: 7. From germline, CDR1 is KGHSH and CDR2 LQKENI. The CDR3 covers 16 residues. The CDR3 spells CASSRSGGQGAYEQYF. The CDR3 region has the DNA TGTGCCAGCTCACGTTCCGGGGGACAGGGGGCCTACGAGCAGTACTTC.

This clone came up a few times. The chain uses TRBV7-8 and TRBJ1-5; 10 nucleotides agree with TRBD1. CDR1 SGHVS and CDR2 FQNEAQ come from the germline V gene. Unmatched junction bases numbered 5, after V lost 4 bases and J lost 2 bases. This CDR3 contains 16 residues. CDR3 residues: CASSSAGTGGNQPQHF. CDR3 nucleotide sequence: TGTGCCAGCAGCTCCGCCGGGACAGGGGGCAATCAGCCCCAGCATTTT.

The V call is TRBV28, the J call TRBJ1-2; tentative D call: TRBD1 (6 bases). Germline CDR1 reads MDHEN; CDR2 reads SYDVKM. The V and J ends lost 7 bases and 4 bases respectively, with 10 bases between them. CDR3 size: 12 residues. CDR3 region: CASTLDSYGYTF. The CDR3 region has the DNA TGTGCCAGCACCCTGGACAGCTATGGCTACACCTTC.

The V and J genes are TRBV7-9 and TRBJ2-1, with D perhaps matching TRBD1 (5 bases). The CDR3 has 14 residues. Germline-derived CDR1 and CDR2 are SEHNR and FQNEAQ (reference sequence). V was trimmed by 3 bases and J by 3 bases, leaving 9 bases between them. The CDR3, as DNA: TGTGCCAGCAGCTTCAATCAGGGCTACAATGAGCAGTTCTTC. Translation: CASSFNQGYNEQFF.

The chain combines TRBV25-1 with TRBJ1-1; D is ambiguous. The germline V and J ends were trimmed by 4 bases and 6 bases, with 9 bases remaining between them. CDR3 length equals 12 residues. CDR1 is MGHDK, CDR2 SYGVNS, per germline. The CDR3 nucleotides read TGTGCCAGCAGTGGGAGCGAGGCTGAAGCTTTCTTT. Translation: CASSGSEAEAFF.

V gene TRBV25-1 combines with J gene TRBJ2-3, with D possibly TRBD2 on 6 matching bases. The CDR3 loop spans 17 amino acids. V lost 0 bases and J 0 bases, leaving 13 bases between the germline ends. Per the germline V gene, CDR1 is MGHDK and CDR2 is SYGVNS. CDR3 amino acids: CASSEYWREASTDTQYF. The CDR3 DNA reads as TGTGCCAGCAGTGAATATTGGAGGGAGGCTAGCACAGATACGCAGTATTTT.

The sample holds a few counts of this clone. The rearrangement joins TRBV19 to TRBJ1-5; 7 nucleotides align to TRBD1. Per germline, CDR1 LNHDA and CDR2 SQIVND (reference sequence). Trimming removed 6 bases from V and 4 bases from J; junction bases left unmatched: 3. This CDR3 comprises 13 residues. In nucleotides, the CDR3 is TGTGCCAGTAGCGACAGGGTAAATCAGCCCCAGCATTTT. Translating it yields CASSDRVNQPQHF.

The V gene is TRBV10-3, the J gene TRBJ1-2; weak D call: TRBD1 (5 bases). V lost 3 bases to trimming and J lost 8 bases, with 13 bases between them. Per germline, CDR1 ENHRY and CDR2 SYGVKD. This CDR3 is built from 13 residues. The CDR3 loop reads CAISDPPKGGYTF. CDR3 DNA: TGTGCCATCAGTGATCCTCCTAAGGGGGGCTACACCTTC.

V is TRBV6-5 and J is TRBJ2-7; perhaps TRBD2 as D (6 bases). The V end was cut by 6 bases, the J end by 2 bases, with 17 bases between. CDR3 length equals 15 residues. Germline CDR1 MNHEY, CDR2 SVGAGI. The DNA of the CDR3 is TGTGCCAGCAGACCCGGAGTAGCGGACACCTACGAGCAGTACTTC. Its protein product is CASRPGVADTYEQYF.

This clone was found a few times. J is TRBJ2-1 and V is TRBV28, with TRBD2 identical over 7 bases. The CDR3 covers 11 residues. Per germline, CDR1 MDHEN and CDR2 SYDVKM. V shed 2 bases, J shed 16 bases, and the junction held 5 bases outside the gene matches. The CDR3 here is CASSLGGLPFF. CDR3 nucleotide sequence: TGTGCCAGCAGTTTAGGGGGACTACCTTTCTTC.

Comments on this clone: At the DNA level, this CDR3 is encoded by other sequences in the same sample as well. The chain joins TRBV28 to TRBJ1-3, with D possibly matching TRBD1 (6 bases). V lost 4 bases to trimming and J lost 0 bases, with 10 bases between them. The CDR3 runs to 15 residues. CDR1 MDHEN and CDR2 SYDVKM come from the germline V gene. CDR3 region: CASSSGQFSGNTIYF. CDR3 DNA: TGTGCCAGCAGTTCCGGACAGTTCTCTGGAAACACCATATATTTT.

This clone has only a few counts. V usage is TRBV10-3 and J usage is TRBJ2-7; 9 bases align to TRBD2. V shed 3 bases, J shed 1 base, and the junction held 4 bases outside the gene matches. The CDR3 is 15 residues long. Germline CDR1 and CDR2: ENHRY and SYGVKD. Here the CDR3 DNA reads TGTGCCATCAGTGACTCTAGCGGGACGTCCTACGAGCAGTACTTC. This translates into CAISDSSGTSYEQYF.

This clone was recorded a few times. This chain links TRBV18 with TRBJ2-7; TRBD1 aligns across 9 bases. Per germline, CDR1 KGHSH and CDR2 LQKENI. V shed 3 bases, J shed 7 bases, and the junction held 7 bases outside the gene matches. This CDR3 spans 14 amino acids. The CDR3 sequence is CASSPGQGLREQYF. CDR3 bases: TGTGCCAGCTCACCGGGACAGGGCTTACGGGAGCAGTACTTC.

This clone was seen a handful of times. The chain employs TRBV19 and TRBJ2-1; 9 positions agree with TRBD2. Per the germline V gene, CDR1 is LNHDA and CDR2 is SQIVND (reference sequence). The CDR3 totals 19 residues. V lost 3 bases, J lost 6 bases, and 18 bases stayed unmatched. The CDR3 protein is CASSIQAGGGFIRGNEQFF. The CDR3 region has the DNA TGTGCCAGTAGTATTCAAGCGGGAGGAGGTTTTATTAGGGGCAATGAGCAGTTCTTC.